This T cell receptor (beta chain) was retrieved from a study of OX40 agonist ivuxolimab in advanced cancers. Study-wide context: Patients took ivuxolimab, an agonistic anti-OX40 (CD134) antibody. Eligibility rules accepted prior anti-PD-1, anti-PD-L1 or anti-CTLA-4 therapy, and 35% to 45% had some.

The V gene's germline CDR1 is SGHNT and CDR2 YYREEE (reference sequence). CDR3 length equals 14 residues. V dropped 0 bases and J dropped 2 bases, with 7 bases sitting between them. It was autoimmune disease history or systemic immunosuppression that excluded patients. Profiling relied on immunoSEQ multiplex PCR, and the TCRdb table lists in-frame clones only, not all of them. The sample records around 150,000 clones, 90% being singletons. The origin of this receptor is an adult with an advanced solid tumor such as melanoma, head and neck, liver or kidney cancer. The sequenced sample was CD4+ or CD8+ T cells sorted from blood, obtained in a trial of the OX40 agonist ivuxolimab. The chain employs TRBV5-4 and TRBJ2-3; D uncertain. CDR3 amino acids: CASSLGSHTDTQYF. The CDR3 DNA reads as TGTGCCAGCAGCTTGGGCTCCCACACAGATACGCAGTATTTT.